Following are 17 T cell receptor beta chains from one sample sequenced in a study of T cells in Graves' hyperthyroidism and ophthalmopathy. From RNA transcripts, TCR beta CDR3 regions were amplified. HTBI primers drove first-round RT-PCR of the TCR CDR3. TCRdb fed the multiplex PCR reads into MiXCR, producing one record per CDR3 protein. This sample yields around 690,000 distinct CDR3 sequences, of which roughly 20% are seen a single time; 34% belongs to the top ten. The sample was blood. These receptor sequences come from a young man with Graves' ophthalmopathy.

This clonotype was seen a handful of times. The chain has TRBV28 and TRBJ2-7; TRBD2 agrees at 7 bases. This CDR3 contains 14 residues. Germline CDR1 MDHEN, CDR2 SYDVKM. Trimming cost V 2 bases and J 13 bases; bases outside gene matches: 14. The CDR3 loop is CASSLGTPAGRAYF. The CDR3 DNA sequence: TGTGCCAGCAGTTTAGGAACCCCCGCAGGGAGGGCATACTTC.

This clonotype was seen only a few times. The gene calls are TRBV27 and TRBJ2-1, with 8 bases matching TRBD1. The CDR3 loop spans 17 amino acids. CDR1 and CDR2 from the germline V gene are MNHEY and SMNVEV (reference sequence). The J segment lost 4 bases and the V segment lost 0 bases, leaving 8 bases of the junction unmatched. The CDR3 reads CASSLSPRDRPYNEQFF. CDR3 nucleotide sequence: TGTGCCAGCAGTTTATCCCCCCGGGACAGGCCTTACAATGAGCAGTTCTTC.

The chain combines TRBV14 with TRBJ2-7, with TRBD2 as a possible D gene (6 bases). Germline CDR1 reads SGHDN; CDR2 reads FVKESK. The length of the CDR3 is 16 residues. Trimming shortened V by 4 bases and J by 0 bases, and 16 bases separated the two germline ends. As DNA, the CDR3 is TGTGCCAGCAGCCGGGTAGCGGCTCCTGGCTCCTACGAGCAGTACTTC. It translates to CASSRVAAPGSYEQYF.

This clonotype showed up many times. This chain uses TRBV2 with TRBJ2-3; D remains unclear. The CDR3 is 15 residues long. Trimming removed 7 bases from V and 4 bases from J, with 18 bases in between. Germline-derived CDR1 and CDR2 are SNHLY and FYNNEI. CDR3 sequence reads: CASKSQSAGSDTQYF. CDR3 DNA: TGTGCCAGCAAGTCGCAGTCGGCAGGATCAGATACGCAGTATTTT.

This clonotype has ten or more counts. This sequence joins TRBV3-1 and TRBJ2-1; D remains unclear. The V end lost 3 bases, the J end lost 4 bases, and 4 bases lay between the germline ends. Germline V gives CDR1 LGHDT, CDR2 YNNKEL (reference sequence). This CDR3 spans 12 amino acids. CDR3 DNA: TGTGCCAGCAGCCAGAATTACAATGAGCAGTTCTTC. It specifies CASSQNYNEQFF.

This sequence joins TRBV7-9 and TRBJ1-4; 8 nucleotides line up with TRBD1. From germline, CDR1 is SEHNR and CDR2 FQNEAQ (reference sequence). The CDR3 totals 16 residues. Unmatched junction bases numbered 10, after V lost 3 bases and J lost 7 bases. The CDR3 DNA follows: TGTGCCAGCAGCTTCTCCCGCACAGGGGGAACTGAAAAACTGTTTTTT. It encodes CASSFSRTGGTEKLFF. Together with reference TRBV7-9 and TRBJ1-4, the CDR3 gives the full variable domain: DTGVSQNPRHKITKRGQNVTFRCDPISEHNRLYWYRQTLGQGPEFLTYFQNEAQLEKSRLLSDRFSAERPKGSFSTLEIQRTEQGDSAMYLCASSFSRTGGTEKLFFGSGTQLSVL.

This clonotype was seen a handful of times. J is TRBJ2-2 and V is TRBV11-2; D perhaps matches TRBD1 (6 bases). The CDR3 has 14 amino acids. Germline V gives CDR1 SGHAT, CDR2 FQNNGV. Deletions cut 2 bases from V and 6 bases from J, with 10 bases between. The CDR3 protein is CASSLLGGPGELFF. CDR3 nucleotide sequence: TGTGCCAGCAGCTTACTTGGGGGCCCCGGGGAGCTGTTTTTT.

This clonotype showed up just a few times. V gene TRBV6-1 combines with J gene TRBJ2-5, with D uncertain. Trimming took off 1 base at V and 3 bases at J, with 12 bases between the two ends. CDR3 length: 15 amino acids. The germline gives CDR1 MNHNS, CDR2 SASEGT. CDR3: CASSEEGVIKETQYF. As DNA, the CDR3 is TGTGCCAGCAGTGAAGAAGGCGTCATCAAAGAGACCCAGTACTTC.

A remark on this clonotype: A read error may be the cause here, since a much bigger clone is one base away. The CDR3 DNA is TGTGCCCGCAGTGAGCGGGAGGGGCACAATGAGCAGTTCTTC. It is translated as CARSEREGHNEQFF. The genes are TRBV7-9 and TRBJ2-1; 10 nucleotides align to TRBD2. The germline V gene has CDR1 SEHNR and CDR2 FQNEAQ (reference sequence). The CDR3 is 14 residues long.

Many counts were recorded for this clonotype. The genes are TRBV6-1 and TRBJ2-7, with 11 bases lining up with TRBD2. This CDR3 contains 15 residues. V shed 5 bases and J 5 bases; nucleotides not matched to a gene: 8. Germline V gene lookup returns CDR1 MNHNS and CDR2 SASEGT. The CDR3 bases are TGTGCCAGCAGTCCCGGACTAGCGGGTAGCGACGAGCAGTACTTC. Translating gives CASSPGLAGSDEQYF.

The chain uses TRBV9 and TRBJ1-2; D is unresolved. CDR1 is SGDLS, CDR2 YYNGEE, per germline. This CDR3 spans 12 amino acids. Trimming left V 0 bases short and J 9 bases short, with 9 bases between. CDR3 loop: CASSVGGGSYTF. The CDR3 DNA sequence: TGTGCCAGCAGCGTAGGGGGAGGAAGCTACACCTTC.

This clonotype was counted at least ten times. The chain couples TRBV18 to TRBJ2-7; no firm D call. The germline CDR1 and CDR2 sequences are KGHSH and LQKENI. CDR3 length: 13 residues. Trimming took 6 bases from V and 9 from J, leaving 18 bases between them. The CDR3 DNA sequence: TGTGCCAGCTCTCTGCGACCCGTCTTGTGGCAGTACTTC. Amino acid sequence: CASSLRPVLWQYF.

The DNA for the CDR3 is TGCAGTGCTAGAGATGCGGGATCGGGATTTGAAGTGGGCAATCAGCCCCAGCATTTT. Translating gives CSARDAGSGFEVGNQPQHF. This chain connects TRBV20-1 to TRBJ1-5; D not certain. Germline V lookup: CDR1 DFQATT, CDR2 SNEGSKA (reference sequence). The CDR3 length is 19 residues. Trimming took 0 bases from V and 2 from J, leaving 23 bases between them.

The chain is built from TRBV5-4 and TRBJ1-1; 8 positions agree with TRBD1. Germline CDR1 and CDR2: SGHNT and YYREEE (reference sequence). This CDR3 has 16 amino acids. After removal of 7 bases from V and 1 base from J, the junction contained 12 bases not matched to a gene. The CDR3 here is CASRQNRGKENTEAFF. Written as DNA, the CDR3 is TGTGCCAGCCGACAGAACAGGGGGAAGGAGAACACTGAAGCTTTCTTT.

This clonotype came up many times. The CDR3 loop reads CASSRLAGAYNEQFF. CDR3 DNA: TGTGCCAGCAGCCGACTAGCGGGAGCTTACAATGAGCAGTTCTTC. The chain joins TRBV6-2 or TRBV6-3 to TRBJ2-1; 12 bases align to TRBD2. This CDR3 is 15 amino acids long. CDR1 and CDR2 (germline): MNHEY, SVGEGT. J gave up 4 bases and V 6 bases, and 4 bases lay outside the gene matches.

The chain combines TRBV5-6 with TRBJ1-5; possibly TRBD1 for D (5 bases). CDR3 length: 15 residues. The germline CDR1 and CDR2 sequences are SGHDT and YYEEEE. The ends were cut back, 4 bases at V and 6 bases at J, with 17 bases in the middle. The CDR3: CASSGGTAEGQPQHF. The CDR3 region has the DNA TGTGCCAGCAGCGGGGGGACTGCCGAGGGTCAGCCCCAGCATTTT.

This clonotype was found many times. The chain links TRBV20-1 to TRBJ2-1, with TRBD2 identical over 12 bases. Germline assignment: CDR1 DFQATT and CDR2 SNEGSKA (reference sequence). V was pared by 5 bases and J by 8 bases, with 13 bases of the junction left unmatched. CDR3 length: 16 amino acids. The CDR3 region is CSASGPLAGGPDEQFF. Here the CDR3 DNA reads TGCAGTGCTTCCGGCCCGCTAGCGGGAGGGCCGGATGAGCAGTTCTTC.